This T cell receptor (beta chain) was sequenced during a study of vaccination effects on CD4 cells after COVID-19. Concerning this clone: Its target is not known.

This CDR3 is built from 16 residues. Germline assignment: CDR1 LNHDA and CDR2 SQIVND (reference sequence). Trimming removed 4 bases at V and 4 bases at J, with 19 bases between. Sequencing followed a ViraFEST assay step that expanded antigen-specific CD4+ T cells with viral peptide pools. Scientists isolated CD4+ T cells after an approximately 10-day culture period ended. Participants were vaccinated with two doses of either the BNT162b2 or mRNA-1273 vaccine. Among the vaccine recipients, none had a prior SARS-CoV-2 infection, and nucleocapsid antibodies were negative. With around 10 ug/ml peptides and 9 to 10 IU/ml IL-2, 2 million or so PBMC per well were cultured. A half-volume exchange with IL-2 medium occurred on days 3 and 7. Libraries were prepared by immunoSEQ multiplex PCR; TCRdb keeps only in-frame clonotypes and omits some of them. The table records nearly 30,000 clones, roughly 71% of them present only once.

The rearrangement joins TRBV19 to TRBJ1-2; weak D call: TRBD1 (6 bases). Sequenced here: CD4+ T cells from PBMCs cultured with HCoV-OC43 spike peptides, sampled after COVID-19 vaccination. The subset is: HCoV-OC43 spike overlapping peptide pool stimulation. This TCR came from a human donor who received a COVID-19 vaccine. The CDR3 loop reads CASSNPLDSLSYGYTF. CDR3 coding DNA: TGTGCCAGTAGTAACCCCCTGGACAGCCTTTCCTATGGCTACACCTTC.